A single T cell receptor (beta chain) is shown here with its context. This clonotype was picked up a small number of times. Its target antigen remains unknown. Within one base of it there is no much larger clone, and no base qualities were kept. These data are taken from a study of identical twins (dated by TCRdb to about 2016). Broadly, across the study: To test whether fetal clonotypes persist, the study used deep sequencing on TCR alpha and beta repertoires from monozygotic twins, unrelated adults of various ages, and cord blood. To rule out contamination, replicate twin experiments were performed at different times with different library preparation protocols.

Library preparation employed 5' RACE. Sequencing instrument: Illumina HiSeq 2000. A universal primer binding site was introduced by template switching, and a unique molecular identifier was present in the final cDNA, enabling accurate counting of TCR cDNA molecules. First-strand cDNA for TCR alpha and beta chains was synthesized from specific primers in the conserved constant-segment region. To control for contamination, every cDNA library carried two barcodes: a SMART-Mk sample barcode plus Illumina barcodes. TruSeq adapter sequences, together with Illumina sample barcodes, were added in two successive PCR steps. The Illumina HiSeq platform was used with custom primers to sequence TCR alpha and beta cDNA libraries. Under the source paper's analysis protocol: MiGEC processed the raw reads to extract unique molecular identifiers, while MiXCR was used to determine the CDR3 positions. For each individual, recombination models were inferred using an EM algorithm with the repgenHMM and IGoR tools. The analysis of shared clonotypes was done with the tcR package in R, with sharing normalized by the product of cloneset sizes. Out-of-frame nonproductive sequences were analyzed to study raw recombination free of thymic and clonal selection effects. Starting from the raw public reads, TCRdb applied fastp trimming at Q25, assembled clones with MiXCR and retained in-frame beta chains. Rows are combined by CDR3 protein, so each entry shows the most common genes and DNA. What appears here as the V and J calls and clone size reflects TCRdb's work, not the paper's. This sample lists about 200,000 distinct CDR3 sequences; about a sixth were detected once. Over 35% of the sample is in the top ten clones.

What the research found in general, with its limitations: Recombination models systematically underestimated out-of-frame TCR alpha sharing in monozygotic twins but agreed with sharing between unrelated individuals. Fewer insertions were carried by abundant cord blood beta clonotypes, a similar but weaker trend appeared in young adult naive repertoires, and no such trend appeared in memory repertoires. Because the same donors could not be followed over many years, conclusions were based on cross-sectional statistical analysis. Compared with coincidental sharing between unrelated individuals, out-of-frame TCR alpha sequences shared between twins showed an excess of sequences with low generation probability. A weaker excess of twin sharing was found in beta out-of-frame sequences because the signal-to-noise ratio was lowered by fewer shared sequences. Zero-insertion analyses could be partly confounded by invariant T cells such as MAIT and iNKT, though diverse VJ usage argued against such confounding for most clonotypes.

The CDR3 contains 12 residues, cysteine and phenylalanine counted. Only the CDR3 DNA stays, 36 bases, in frame from base 1. V is cut by 3 bases and J by 4 bases, and the space between the germline ends is 6 bases. The CDR1 and CDR2 encoded by the germline V gene are SGHVS and FQNEAQ. All donors were healthy Caucasians. Three pairs of female monozygotic twins, all aged roughly 18 to 29 years, made up the twin cohort. Positive isolation kits from Invitrogen were used to isolate CD4+ and CD8+ T cell populations. These data also featured in a second study, about T cells expressing NK-cell markers. The second paper states: TCR beta-chain repertoires were profiled in sorted CD3+CD56+NKG2C+, CD3+CD56+NKG2C- and CD3+CD56-NKG2C+ T-cell subsets from several donors. Seven of the eight sequenced donors were HCMV-seropositive and one was HCMV-seronegative. To restrict sorting to alphabetaTCR-expressing T cells, an anti-gammadeltaTCR antibody was added in several experiments. In five to seven donors, the dominant CD3+CD56+NKG2C+ clonotypes were found to rank among the top 10 CD8+ clonotypes and to make up about 1.0-7.5% of CD8+ T cells. Those dominant clonotypes were again the most abundant among CD3+CD56-NKG2C+ cells in a few donors, at about 25-60.1%. Whether the expanded NKG2C-expressing T cell clones were specific for HCMV antigens was left unclear. The eight sequenced donors were randomly selected healthy volunteers, three men and five women. HCMV serostatus was determined by detecting HCMV-specific IgG in serum with a commercial ELISA kit. MIGEC handled demultiplexing of the reads and grouping by UMI, while MiTCR was used to assemble and quantify clonotypes. To remove erroneous sequences, TCR cDNA sequences were retained only when supported by two or more reads. The tcR package was used for downstream repertoire analysis, and clonotypes were matched between fractions using CDR3 nucleotide sequence together with V segment. VDJmatch was used to annotate antigen specificity against VDJdb, with one amino acid substitution allowed in CDR3.

The sample consisted of CD8+ T cells sorted from blood. This sequence uses TRBV7-8 and TRBJ1-1, with the D gene too uncertain to name. The clonotype was recovered from a woman aged 18-29 years in good health. The CDR3 reads CASSFKRTEAFF. The DNA sequence is given as TGTGCCAGCAGCTTTAAACGCACTGAAGCTTTCTTT.